This TCR beta chain was retrieved from a study of spatial heterogeneity in lung cancer. Study summary: Sequence detection consistently recorded a greater number of beta-chain than alpha-chain sequences. Study-wide results and limits: At tumor resection, ubiquitous expanded TCRs were detected in blood more often than later.

This clonotype showed up many times. The antigen remains unidentified. In TCRdb, the 5' RACE reads were re-called with MiXCR into one record per CDR3 protein. The table includes around 23,000 distinct CDR3 sequences, 3% to 3.5% detected once. V was cut by 1 base and J by 7 bases, with 14 bases left in between. The CDR3 loop spans 15 amino acids. Germline CDR1 is SGHVS and CDR2 is FQNEAQ. Time point noted: sample taken at primary tumor resection. Unsorted whole RNA of tumor, nontumor lung or frozen PBMC was sequenced. The donor group consisted of over 55 patients who had untreated, early-stage non-small cell lung cancer.

The V and J genes are TRBV7-8 and TRBJ1-5, with D possibly matching TRBD1 (5 bases). The sequencing here drew on PBMCs, taken at surgery. The receptor comes from a female donor with early-stage non-small cell lung cancer. The CDR3 here is CASSLVPGVGQPQHF. In DNA, the CDR3 is TGTGCCAGCAGCTTAGTGCCGGGGGTTGGGCAGCCCCAGCATTTT.